These 32 T cell receptor beta chains were sequenced from one sample in a study of cytomegalovirus exposure and HLA in healthy donors. The primer mix had 60 Vbeta and 13 Jbeta primers. Sequenced by immunoSEQ multiplex PCR; TCRdb stores in-frame clones only, minus some. This table holds some 130,000 clones, more than 70% found once. The specimen sequenced was PBMCs. The source of these receptors is a young man in good health and CMV-seronegative.

V gene TRBV19 combines with J gene TRBJ2-7; 7 bases are a match to TRBD1. V trimming: 1 base; J trimming: 4 bases; junction bases outside the gene matches: 19. Germline V gene lookup returns CDR1 LNHDA and CDR2 SQIVND (reference sequence). The CDR3 length is 19 residues. The CDR3 is CASSIAKGATSDTRYEQYF. The CDR3 DNA is TGTGCCAGTAGTATAGCGAAGGGGGCTACGTCGGACACCAGATACGAGCAGTACTTC.

The chain joins TRBV29-1 to TRBJ2-6; 11 bases map to TRBD1. V was pared by 6 bases and J by 0 bases, with 4 bases of the junction left unmatched. This CDR3 is built from 16 residues. Germline loops: CDR1 SQVTM, CDR2 ANQGSEA. CDR3 sequence (DNA): TGCAGCGTCGGACAGGGGGCTCCCTCTGGGGCCAACGTCCTGACTTTC. Translation gives CSVGQGAPSGANVLTF.

The J gene is TRBJ2-2, the V gene TRBV4-2, with 10 positions matching TRBD1. V lost 1 base to trimming and J lost 1 base; unmatched junction nucleotides: 3. CDR1 and CDR2 from the germline V gene are LGHNA and YNFKEQ. This CDR3 is built from 17 residues. The CDR3 DNA reads as TGTGCCAGCAGCCAAGCCCGGACAGGGGGGAACACCGGGGAGCTGTTTTTT. Translating gives CASSQARTGGNTGELFF.

V is TRBV11-3 and J is TRBJ2-2; 11 nucleotides align to TRBD1. The length of the CDR3 is 15 residues. The V segment lost 5 bases and the J segment 6 bases; nucleotides outside the gene matches: 5. Germline CDR1 and CDR2: SGHNT and YENEEA. For the CDR3, the DNA is TGTGCCAGCAGCGTCGGACAGGGGGCGGCCGGGGAGCTGTTTTTT. Translating it yields CASSVGQGAAGELFF.

The chain has TRBV6-6 and TRBJ1-2, with 10 bases matching TRBD1. Germline V CDR1 and CDR2: MNHNY, SVGAGI (reference sequence). The CDR3 covers 15 residues. V was pared by 4 bases and J by 1 base, with 3 bases of the junction left unmatched. The CDR3 nucleotides read TGTGCCAGCAGTTCCCGGACAGGGGGTAACTATGGCTACACCTTC. Its protein product is CASSSRTGGNYGYTF.

This chain uses TRBV2 with TRBJ1-1; perhaps TRBD1 as D (6 bases). The CDR3 length is 14 residues. Deletions cut 7 bases from V and 1 base from J, with 13 bases between. In germline, CDR1 is SNHLY, CDR2 FYNNEI. CDR3 nucleotide sequence: TGTGCCAGCACGGGGACAAACCCGAACACTGAAGCTTTCTTT. Amino acids: CASTGTNPNTEAFF.

This chain joins TRBV5-1 and TRBJ2-1; TRBD2 matches at 13 bases. Germline V CDR1 and CDR2: SGHRS, YFSETQ. With V trimmed by 2 bases and J by 8 bases, 1 base remained unmatched. The CDR3 runs to 14 residues. The CDR3 protein is CASSFGLAGDEQFF. The CDR3 DNA reads TGCGCCAGCAGCTTCGGACTAGCGGGAGATGAGCAGTTCTTC.

The rearrangement joins TRBV6-1 to TRBJ1-2; unclear D gene. The CDR3 is 11 amino acids. From germline, CDR1 is MNHNS and CDR2 SASEGT. Between the trimmed V and J ends, which lost 8 bases and 1 base, there was a span of 5 bases. The CDR3 here is CASFFNYGYTF. Here the CDR3 DNA reads TGTGCCAGCTTCTTTAACTATGGCTACACCTTC.

This chain joins TRBV28 and TRBJ2-5, with D perhaps matching TRBD1 (7 bases). The CDR3 is 15 residues long. Germline assignment: CDR1 MDHEN and CDR2 SYDVKM. Trimming took off 4 bases at V and 6 bases at J, with 18 bases between the two ends. CDR3 residues: CASSSGGGGLKTQYF. CDR3 nucleotides: TGTGCCAGCAGTTCAGGGGGAGGTGGTTTAAAGACCCAGTACTTC.

This chain joins TRBV2 and TRBJ1-1; no clear D gene. The length of the CDR3 is 12 residues. Trimming left V 7 bases short and J 4 bases short, with 10 bases between. Germline V gene lookup returns CDR1 SNHLY and CDR2 FYNNEI. The CDR3 sequence: CASTGGITEAFF. CDR3 DNA sequence: TGTGCCAGCACTGGAGGGATCACTGAAGCTTTCTTT.

This chain joins TRBV2 and TRBJ1-2; D is uncertain. Trimming cost V 3 bases and J 7 bases, with 15 bases left between them. CDR1 and CDR2 (germline): SNHLY, FYNNEI. The CDR3 length is 14 residues. CDR3: CASSELPGAGGYTF. The CDR3 DNA follows: TGTGCCAGCAGTGAGCTCCCAGGAGCGGGTGGCTACACCTTC.

This rearrangement joins TRBV5-1 to TRBJ2-7, with D unclear. V was shortened by 5 bases and J by 3 bases, with 18 bases between the two germline ends. This CDR3 has 15 amino acids. Germline loops: CDR1 SGHRS, CDR2 YFSETQ. The CDR3 region has the DNA TGCGCCAGCAGTCAAACCCCAGGTTATCTCTACGAGCAGTACTTC. As protein: CASSQTPGYLYEQYF. Full variable domain (missing parts from reference TRBV5-1 and TRBJ2-7): KAGVTQTPRYLIKTRGQQVTLSCSPISGHRSVSWYQQTPGQGLQFLFEYFSETQRNKGNFPGRFSGRQFSNSRSEMNVSTLELGDSALYLCASSQTPGYLYEQYFGPGTRLTVT.

This clone was counted between two and nine times. The J gene is TRBJ1-1, the V gene TRBV7-6, with D unclear. The V gene lost 1 base and the J gene lost 1 base, with 7 bases spanning the gap. The CDR3 is 14 residues long. Germline V lookup: CDR1 SGHVS, CDR2 FNYEAQ. CDR3 in amino acids: CASSLVRENTEAFF. The DNA for the CDR3 is TGTGCCAGCAGCTTAGTGCGAGAGAACACTGAAGCTTTCTTT.

V gene TRBV30 combines with J gene TRBJ1-1; D perhaps matches TRBD1 (6 bases). The CDR3 contains 12 residues. Germline lookup yields CDR1 GTSNPN and CDR2 SVGIG (reference sequence). V lost 2 bases and J lost 7, with 11 bases in between. The CDR3 sequence: CAWSSQGREAFF. The DNA for the CDR3 is TGTGCCTGGAGTTCACAGGGACGTGAAGCTTTCTTT.

The rearrangement uses TRBV29-1 and TRBJ2-1; D is perhaps TRBD2 (7 bases). Trimming took 3 bases from V and 3 from J, leaving 21 bases between them. Germline loops: CDR1 SQVTM, CDR2 ANQGSEA. This CDR3 has 17 amino acids. In nucleotides, the CDR3 is TGCAGCGTTGAGTTTCGGGGGGCTAGCGGATTCTACAATGAGCAGTTCTTC. It specifies CSVEFRGASGFYNEQFF.

The chain links TRBV6-5 to TRBJ2-4; 13 bases are a match to TRBD2. CDR3 length: 15 residues. CDR1 and CDR2 from the germline V gene are MNHEY and SVGAGI. Unmatched junction bases numbered 1, after V lost 5 bases and J lost 3 bases. As DNA, the CDR3 is TGTGCCAGCAGTGGGACTAGCGGGATCAAAAACATTCAGTACTTC. Translating it yields CASSGTSGIKNIQYF.

The gene calls are TRBV30 and TRBJ2-3; 9 positions match TRBD2. Germline V gene sequence: CDR1 GTSNPN, CDR2 SVGIG (reference sequence). The CDR3 runs 14 residues. Trimming at V came to 3 bases and at J to 0 bases, leaving 1 base not matched to a gene. The CDR3 protein is CAWRTSGSTDTQYF. The CDR3 bases are TGTGCCTGGAGGACTAGCGGAAGCACAGATACGCAGTATTTT.

This chain connects TRBV27 to TRBJ2-7; 9 bases are shared with TRBD2. Germline assignment: CDR1 MNHEY and CDR2 SMNVEV (reference sequence). The CDR3 runs 15 residues. The V segment lost 2 bases and the J segment 0 bases; nucleotides outside the gene matches: 2. The chain's CDR3 is CASSLRTSVSYEQYF. DNA for the CDR3: TGTGCCAGCAGTTTAAGGACTAGCGTCTCCTACGAGCAGTACTTC.

The table lists this clone with a count of one. The V call is TRBV10-3, the J call TRBJ2-3; possibly TRBD1 for D (5 bases). Trimming pared 2 bases from V and 0 bases from J, leaving 9 bases between. Germline CDR1 and CDR2: ENHRY and SYGVKD. The CDR3 covers 15 residues. The DNA for the CDR3 is TGTGCCATCAGTGAGCAGGGTCCTAGCACAGATACGCAGTATTTT. This sequence encodes CAISEQGPSTDTQYF.

The chain links TRBV7-8 to TRBJ2-7, with a possible D match to TRBD1 (8 bases). In germline, CDR1 is SGHVS, CDR2 FQNEAQ. The V end was cut by 2 bases, the J end by 4 bases, with 12 bases between. The CDR3 is 14 amino acids. The CDR3: CASSLNRGGYEQYF. CDR3 DNA sequence: TGTGCCAGCAGCTTAAACAGGGGGGGATACGAGCAGTACTTC.

The V call is TRBV27, the J call TRBJ1-2; D is unresolved. The germline V gene has CDR1 MNHEY and CDR2 SMNVEV (reference sequence). The CDR3 totals 15 residues. Trimming left V 3 bases short and J 8 bases short, with 19 bases between. This chain's CDR3 is CASSFSNLQTGGYTF. CDR3 nucleotide sequence: TGTGCCAGCAGTTTCTCCAATCTCCAAACGGGGGGCTACACCTTC.

The chain combines TRBV11-1 with TRBJ2-1; TRBD1 aligns across 8 bases. Unmatched junction bases numbered 7, after V lost 5 bases and J lost 4 bases. Germline CDR1 is SGHAT and CDR2 is FQDESV (reference sequence). The CDR3 is made up of 15 amino acids. CDR3 sequence: CASSRGQGRYNEQFF. CDR3 DNA: TGTGCCAGCAGCAGAGGACAGGGACGGTACAATGAGCAGTTCTTC.

The rearrangement links TRBV2 to TRBJ1-5, with 9 bases aligning to TRBD1. V gave up 8 bases and J gave up 3 bases; unmatched junction bases: 14. Germline CDR1 SNHLY, CDR2 FYNNEI. The CDR3 consists of 17 residues. CDR3 in amino acids: CASSGTGWVGVNQPQHF. The CDR3 coding sequence is TGTGCCAGCTCCGGGACAGGGTGGGTCGGCGTCAATCAGCCCCAGCATTTT. The whole variable domain, remainder taken from reference TRBV2 and TRBJ1-5, is EPEVTQTPSHQVTQMGQEVILRCVPISNHLYFYWYRQILGQKVEFLVSFYNNEISEKSEIFDDQFSVERPDGSNFTLKIRSTKLEDSAMYFCASSGTGWVGVNQPQHFGDGTRLSIL.

The chain uses TRBV10-3 and TRBJ2-3; tentative D call: TRBD2 (5 bases). Looked up from germline, CDR1 is ENHRY and CDR2 is SYGVKD. This CDR3 contains 14 residues. Trimming shortened V by 6 bases and J by 2 bases, and 12 bases separated the two germline ends. The CDR3 loop reads CAISAGNPTDTQYF. The CDR3 coding sequence is TGTGCCATCAGCGCCGGGAACCCCACAGATACGCAGTATTTT.

This sequence joins TRBV15 and TRBJ2-5; D may be TRBD1 (5 bases). CDR3 length equals 16 residues. Germline values: CDR1 LNHNV, CDR2 YYDKDF (reference sequence). Trimming took 1 base from V and 5 from J, leaving 17 bases between them. The CDR3 reads CATSRVGSRVGETQYF. The CDR3 DNA reads TGTGCCACCAGCAGAGTCGGAAGCAGGGTCGGGGAGACCCAGTACTTC.

V and J are TRBV7-9 and TRBJ2-1; TRBD2 aligns across 12 bases. From germline, CDR1 is SEHNR and CDR2 FQNEAQ (reference sequence). This CDR3 region has 15 residues. The V segment lost 5 bases and the J segment 6 bases; nucleotides outside the gene matches: 5. CDR3 residues: CASSPLAGGLNEQFF. The DNA of the CDR3 is TGTGCCAGCAGCCCACTAGCGGGAGGCCTCAATGAGCAGTTCTTC.

For this clone: A read error may account for a junction end that differs from germline. The V and J genes are TRBV7-9 and TRBJ2-7; TRBD1 matches 7 bases. Germline assignment: CDR1 SEHNR and CDR2 FQNEAQ (reference sequence). CDR3 size: 19 residues. The CDR3 coding sequence is TGTTCCAGCAGCACTCCGGGACAGACGGGCTCAGGACTCTACTACGAGCAGTACTTC. It codes for CSSSTPGQTGSGLYYEQYF.

This chain connects TRBV7-9 to TRBJ2-7; D ambiguous. The germline V gene encodes CDR1 SEHNR and CDR2 FQNEAQ (reference sequence). The V end was cut by 1 base, the J end by 2 bases, with 9 bases between. The CDR3 consists of 14 residues. CDR3 sequence: CASSLVPLTYEQYF. In DNA form, the CDR3 reads TGTGCCAGCAGCTTAGTCCCCCTAACCTACGAGCAGTACTTC.

J is TRBJ2-1 and V is TRBV9, with TRBD2 matching over 7 bases. V lost 2 bases, J lost 1 base, and 9 bases stayed unmatched. The CDR3 is made up of 17 amino acids. Germline V CDR1 and CDR2: SGDLS, YYNGEE. CDR3 sequence: CASSVGGGPISYNEQFF. In nucleotides, the CDR3 is TGTGCCAGCAGCGTCGGGGGAGGGCCGATTTCCTACAATGAGCAGTTCTTC.

The chain is built from TRBV6-5 and TRBJ2-7; weak D call: TRBD1 (5 bases). This CDR3 has 14 residues. V was shortened by 5 bases and J by 2 bases, with 13 bases between the two germline ends. Germline V gives CDR1 MNHEY, CDR2 SVGAGI. The CDR3 DNA follows: TGTGCCAGCAGTCCGTCCGACAGAGCCTACGAGCAGTACTTC. Translating it yields CASSPSDRAYEQYF.

The chain employs TRBV11-2 and TRBJ1-1, with D unresolved. This CDR3 spans 12 amino acids. With 5 bases removed from V and 8 bases from J, the gap between germline ends came to 12 bases. Germline CDR1 reads SGHAT; CDR2 reads FQNNGV. Here the CDR3 DNA reads TGTGCCAGCAGCGTTTGGCAGGCCGAAGCTTTCTTT. Translating gives CASSVWQAEAFF.

The chain uses TRBV7-9 and TRBJ2-3; 10 bases map to TRBD2. The germline CDR1 and CDR2 sequences are SEHNR and FQNEAQ (reference sequence). The CDR3 loop spans 15 amino acids. Trimming removed 3 bases from V and 6 bases from J; junction bases left unmatched: 6. CDR3 DNA sequence: TGTGCCAGCAGCTTGAAGCGGGAGGGAGGCGATACGCAGTATTTT. It encodes CASSLKREGGDTQYF.